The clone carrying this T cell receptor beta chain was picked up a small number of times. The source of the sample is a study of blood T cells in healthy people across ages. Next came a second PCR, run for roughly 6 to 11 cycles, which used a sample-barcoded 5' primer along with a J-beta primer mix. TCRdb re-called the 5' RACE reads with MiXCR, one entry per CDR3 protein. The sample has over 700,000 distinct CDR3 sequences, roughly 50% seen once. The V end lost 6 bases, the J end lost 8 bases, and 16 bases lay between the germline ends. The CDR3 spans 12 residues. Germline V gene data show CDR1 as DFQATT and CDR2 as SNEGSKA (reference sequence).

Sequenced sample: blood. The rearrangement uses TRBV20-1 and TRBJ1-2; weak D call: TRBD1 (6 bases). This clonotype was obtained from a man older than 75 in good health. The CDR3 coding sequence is TGCAGTGCCATGACGGGAACAGGGGGCTACACCTTC. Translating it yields CSAMTGTGGYTF.